These 12 T cell receptor beta chains originate from one sample sequenced in a study of cytomegalovirus exposure and HLA in healthy donors. The PCR had 60 Vbeta and 13 Jbeta primers. Assay used: immunoSEQ multiplex PCR; TCRdb lists only in-frame clones, some missing. The sample lists 200,000 or so clones; around 83% were seen once. Sequencing was done on a sample of PBMCs. Every receptor here comes from a woman aged 18-29 years in good health and CMV-seronegative.

This rearrangement joins TRBV6-6 to TRBJ1-4, with a weak D call TRBD1 (5 bases). The germline CDR1 and CDR2 sequences are MNHNY and SVGAGI (reference sequence). The CDR3 covers 16 residues. V was cut by 5 bases and J by 2 bases, with 15 bases left in between. The CDR3 DNA is TGTGCCAGCAGTACCTTTTCAGGGCCCACTAATGAAAAACTGTTTTTT. Translation gives CASSTFSGPTNEKLFF.

The chain recombines TRBV30 with TRBJ2-2; D gene unclear. Germline V gene lookup returns CDR1 GTSNPN and CDR2 SVGIG (reference sequence). The CDR3 consists of 14 residues. V dropped 0 bases and J dropped 2 bases, with 7 bases sitting between them. CDR3 DNA sequence: TGTGCCTGGAGTGTAATAGATAACACCGGGGAGCTGTTTTTT. This encodes CAWSVIDNTGELFF.

This chain joins TRBV5-1 and TRBJ2-7; D is possibly TRBD2 (6 bases). The ends were cut back, 4 bases at V and 8 bases at J, with 16 bases in the middle. The CDR3 length is 13 residues. The germline CDR1 and CDR2 sequences are SGHRS and YFSETQ. In nucleotides, the CDR3 is TGCGCCAGCAGCATAGAGGAGGGTGGGAAGCAGTACTTC. It encodes CASSIEEGGKQYF. The full variable domain, completed using reference TRBV5-1 and TRBJ2-7, is KAGVTQTPRYLIKTRGQQVTLSCSPISGHRSVSWYQQTPGQGLQFLFEYFSETQRNKGNFPGRFSGRQFSNSRSEMNVSTLELGDSALYLCASSIEEGGKQYFGPGTRLTVT.

V gene TRBV28 combines with J gene TRBJ1-2, with D uncertain. Germline assignment: CDR1 MDHEN and CDR2 SYDVKM. The CDR3 totals 13 residues. The V and J ends lost 6 bases and 0 bases respectively, with 8 bases between them. In DNA form, the CDR3 reads TGTGCCAGCAGCGTCCGGGCTAACTATGGCTACACCTTC. Encoded protein: CASSVRANYGYTF.

The genes are TRBV6-6 and TRBJ1-2; perhaps TRBD1 as D (6 bases). Trimming cost V 4 bases and J 3 bases, with 18 bases left between them. The CDR3 contains 16 residues. Germline values: CDR1 MNHNY, CDR2 SVGAGI (reference sequence). This CDR3 is CASSSPTGSKDYGYTF. In nucleotides, the CDR3 is TGTGCCAGCAGTTCCCCGACAGGATCCAAGGACTATGGCTACACCTTC.

The chain carries TRBV19 and TRBJ1-1; tentatively, D is TRBD1 (5 bases). The V gene's germline CDR1 is LNHDA and CDR2 SQIVND (reference sequence). Trimming took off 5 bases at V and 2 bases at J, with 18 bases between the two ends. The CDR3 contains 16 residues. The CDR3 coding sequence is TGTGCCAGTAGTGCGGGATTGGGGGGGGGAAACACTGAAGCTTTCTTT. Amino acids: CASSAGLGGGNTEAFF.

The chain uses TRBV7-7 and TRBJ2-7, with 8 positions matching TRBD1. Germline values: CDR1 SSHAT, CDR2 FNYEAQ (reference sequence). The ends lost 6 bases at V and 4 bases at J; junction bases unmatched: 17. The CDR3 is 17 amino acids. CDR3 protein: CASSRGTGDRLVYEQYF. The CDR3 coding sequence is TGTGCCAGCAGTCGAGGGACAGGAGACCGTTTAGTTTACGAGCAGTACTTC. Looking up the rest from reference TRBV7-7 and TRBJ2-7 gives the full variable domain: GAGVSQSPRYKVTKRGQDVTLRCDPISSHATLYWYQQALGQGPEFLTYFNYEAQPDKSGLPSDRFSAERPEGSISTLTIQRTEQRDSAMYRCASSRGTGDRLVYEQYFGPGTRLTVT.

The V and J genes are TRBV13 and TRBJ2-1, with a weak D call TRBD2 (6 bases). With 5 bases removed from V and 2 bases from J, the gap between germline ends came to 13 bases. This CDR3 is built from 15 residues. Germline V lookup: CDR1 PRHDT, CDR2 FYEKMQ (reference sequence). The CDR3: CASSALGRTYNEQFF. Here the CDR3 DNA reads TGTGCCAGCAGCGCTCTTGGGAGGACCTACAATGAGCAGTTCTTC.

The rearrangement uses TRBV6-6 and TRBJ2-5; 7 bases align to TRBD2. V was pared by 6 bases and J by 5 bases, with 9 bases of the junction left unmatched. The CDR3 covers 14 residues. Germline loops: CDR1 MNHNY, CDR2 SVGAGI (reference sequence). In DNA, the CDR3 is TGTGCCAGCAGGGATATGGCGGGAGCGGAGACCCAGTACTTC. Its protein is CASRDMAGAETQYF.

The chain carries TRBV6-4 and TRBJ2-7, with 7 nucleotides matching TRBD1. In germline, CDR1 is MRHNA, CDR2 SNTAGT. The CDR3 is 13 residues long. Losses at the gene ends were 7 bases for V and 7 bases for J; bases not matched to a gene: 10. The CDR3 region is CASIGQVFREQYF. CDR3 in DNA: TGTGCCAGCATTGGACAGGTATTTCGGGAGCAGTACTTC.

This chain links TRBV6-6 with TRBJ2-7, with 9 bases matching TRBD2. CDR3 size: 14 residues. V was pared by 7 bases and J by 2 bases, with 6 bases of the junction left unmatched. Germline V gene lookup returns CDR1 MNHNY and CDR2 SVGAGI (reference sequence). The CDR3 DNA reads TGTGCCAGCACCCGGACTAGCGTAACCTACGAGCAGTACTTC. Amino acids: CASTRTSVTYEQYF.

This chain uses TRBV2 with TRBJ2-1; perhaps TRBD2 as D (5 bases). CDR1 is SNHLY and CDR2 is FYNNEI in the germline V gene. V lost 10 bases, J lost 7 bases, and 14 bases lay in between. There are 12 residues in the CDR3. As DNA, the CDR3 is TGTGCCACTGGACTCTCTAGGAATGAGCAGTTCTTC. Residues: CATGLSRNEQFF.